This TCR beta chain appears in the sequencing data of a study of cytomegalovirus exposure and HLA in healthy donors. PCR was performed using 60 Vbeta and 13 Jbeta primers. Assay used: immunoSEQ multiplex PCR; TCRdb lists only in-frame clones, some missing. The data show over 90,000 clones, about three quarters seen once. The V end lost 0 bases, the J end lost 3 bases, and 9 bases lay between the germline ends. The CDR3 consists of 13 residues. Germline-derived CDR1 and CDR2 are SQVTM and ANQGSEA. Material: PBMCs. V and J are TRBV29-1 and TRBJ2-7, with D maybe TRBD1 (6 bases). The receptor's source is a man aged 40-50 years in good health and CMV-seronegative. The CDR3: CSVEEEDSYEQYF. Here the CDR3 DNA reads TGCAGCGTTGAAGAAGAGGACAGCTACGAGCAGTACTTC.